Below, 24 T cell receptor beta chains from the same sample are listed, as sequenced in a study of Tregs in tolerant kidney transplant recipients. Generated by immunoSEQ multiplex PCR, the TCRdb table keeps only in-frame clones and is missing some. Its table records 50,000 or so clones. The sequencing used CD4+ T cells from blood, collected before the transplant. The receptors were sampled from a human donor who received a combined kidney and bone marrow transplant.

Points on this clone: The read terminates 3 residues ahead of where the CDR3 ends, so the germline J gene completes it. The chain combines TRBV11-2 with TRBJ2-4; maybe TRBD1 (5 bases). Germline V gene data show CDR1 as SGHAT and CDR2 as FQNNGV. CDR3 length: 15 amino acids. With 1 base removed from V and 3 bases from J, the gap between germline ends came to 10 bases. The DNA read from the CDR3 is TGTGCCAGCAGCTTAGGCAGGGCTGGCAAAAACATT. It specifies CASSLGRAGKNI. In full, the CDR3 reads CASSLGRAGKNIQYF.

CDR3 region: CASSIVWNTGELFF. CDR3 bases read: TGTGCCAGTAGTATAGTCTGGAACACCGGGGAG. The V gene is TRBV19, the J gene TRBJ2-2; D not certain. The read comes to an end 3 residues before the CDR3 does, leaving the germline J gene to fill in the end. Germline V lookup: CDR1 LNHDA, CDR2 SQIVND (reference sequence). Trimming pared 1 base from V and 1 base from J, leaving 4 bases between. The CDR3 spans 14 residues.

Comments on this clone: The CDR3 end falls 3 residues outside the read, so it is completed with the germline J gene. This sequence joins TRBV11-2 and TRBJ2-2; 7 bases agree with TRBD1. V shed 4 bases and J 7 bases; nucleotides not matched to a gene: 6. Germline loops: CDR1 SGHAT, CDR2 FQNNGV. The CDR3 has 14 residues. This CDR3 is CASSSYRGIGELFF. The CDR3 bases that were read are TGTGCCAGCAGCTCATACAGGGGTATCGGGGAG.

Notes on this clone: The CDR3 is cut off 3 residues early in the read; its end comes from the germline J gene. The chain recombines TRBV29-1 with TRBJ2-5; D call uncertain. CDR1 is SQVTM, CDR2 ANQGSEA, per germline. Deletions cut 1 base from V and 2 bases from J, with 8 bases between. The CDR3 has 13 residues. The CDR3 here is CSVEVRLQETQYF. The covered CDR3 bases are TGCAGCGTTGAAGTGCGGCTACAAGAGACC.

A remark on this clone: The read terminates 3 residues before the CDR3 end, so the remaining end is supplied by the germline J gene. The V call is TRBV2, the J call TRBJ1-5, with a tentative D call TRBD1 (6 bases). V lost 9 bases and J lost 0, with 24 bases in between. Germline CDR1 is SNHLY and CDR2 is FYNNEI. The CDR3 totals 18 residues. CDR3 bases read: TGTGCCAGGGGGGCCGGCGGGCGGGCACCTAATAGCAATCAGCCC. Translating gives CARGAGGRAPNSNQP. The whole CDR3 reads CARGAGGRAPNSNQPQHF.

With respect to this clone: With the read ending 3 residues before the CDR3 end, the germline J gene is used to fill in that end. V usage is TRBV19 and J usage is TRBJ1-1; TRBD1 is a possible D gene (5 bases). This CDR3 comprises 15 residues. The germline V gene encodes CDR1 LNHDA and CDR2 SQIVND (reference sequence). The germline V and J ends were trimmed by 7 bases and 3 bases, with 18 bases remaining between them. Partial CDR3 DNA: TGTGCCAGTATGGCGGACAAACTGGGTGACACTGAA. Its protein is CASMADKLGDTE. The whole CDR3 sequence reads CASMADKLGDTEAFF.

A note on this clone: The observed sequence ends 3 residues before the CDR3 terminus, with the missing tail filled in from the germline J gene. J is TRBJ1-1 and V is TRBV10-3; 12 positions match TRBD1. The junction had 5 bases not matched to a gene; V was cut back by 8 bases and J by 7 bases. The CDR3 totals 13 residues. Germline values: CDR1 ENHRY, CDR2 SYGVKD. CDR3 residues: CAIQGQGAFEAFF. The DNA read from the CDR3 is TGTGCCATCCAGGGACAGGGGGCTTTTGAA.

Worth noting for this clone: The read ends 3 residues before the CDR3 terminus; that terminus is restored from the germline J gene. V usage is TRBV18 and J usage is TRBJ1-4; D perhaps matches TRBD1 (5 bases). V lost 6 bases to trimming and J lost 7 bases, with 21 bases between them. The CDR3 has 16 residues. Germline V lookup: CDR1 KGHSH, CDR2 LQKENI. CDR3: CASSPPGGTFGEKLFF. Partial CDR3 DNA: TGTGCCAGCTCCCCGCCGGGGGGGACTTTCGGTGAAAAA.

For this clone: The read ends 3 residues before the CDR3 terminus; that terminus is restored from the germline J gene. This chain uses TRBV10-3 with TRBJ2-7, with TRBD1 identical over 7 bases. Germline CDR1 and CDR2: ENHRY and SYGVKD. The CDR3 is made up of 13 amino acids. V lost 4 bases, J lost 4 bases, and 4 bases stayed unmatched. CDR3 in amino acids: CAISGQGNYEQYF. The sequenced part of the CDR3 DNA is TGTGCCATCAGTGGACAGGGAAATTACGAG.

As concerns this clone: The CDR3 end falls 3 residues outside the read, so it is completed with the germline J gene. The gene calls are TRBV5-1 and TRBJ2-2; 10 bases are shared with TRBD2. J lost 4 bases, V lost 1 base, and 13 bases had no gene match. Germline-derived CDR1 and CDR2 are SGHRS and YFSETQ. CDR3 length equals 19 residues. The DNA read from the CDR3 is TGCGCCAGCAGCTTGAGGTTTGGGGCTAGCGGGAGCATCACCGGGGAG. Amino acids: CASSLRFGASGSITGE. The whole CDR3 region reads CASSLRFGASGSITGELFF.

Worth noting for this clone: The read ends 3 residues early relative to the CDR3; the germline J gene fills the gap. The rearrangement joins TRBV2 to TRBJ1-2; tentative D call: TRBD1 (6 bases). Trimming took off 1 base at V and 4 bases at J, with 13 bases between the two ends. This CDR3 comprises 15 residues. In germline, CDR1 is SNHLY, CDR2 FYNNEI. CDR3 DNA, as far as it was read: TGTGCCAGCAGTGAAGGCGGTCCAGGGGTCTATGGC. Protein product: CASSEGGPGVYG. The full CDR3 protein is CASSEGGPGVYGYTF.

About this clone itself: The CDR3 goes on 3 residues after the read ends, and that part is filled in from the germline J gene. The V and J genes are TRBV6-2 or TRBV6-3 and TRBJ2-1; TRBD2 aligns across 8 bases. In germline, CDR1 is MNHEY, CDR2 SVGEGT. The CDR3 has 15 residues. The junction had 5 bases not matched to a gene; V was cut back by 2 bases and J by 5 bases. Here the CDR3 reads CASSYGGRSNNEQFF. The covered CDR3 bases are TGTGCCAGCAGTTACGGCGGGAGGAGTAACAATGAG.

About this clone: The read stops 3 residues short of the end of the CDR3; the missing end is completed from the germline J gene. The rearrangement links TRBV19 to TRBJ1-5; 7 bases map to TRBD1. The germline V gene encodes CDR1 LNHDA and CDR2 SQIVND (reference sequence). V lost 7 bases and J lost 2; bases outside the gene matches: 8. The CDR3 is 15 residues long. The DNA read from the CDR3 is TGTGCCAGTACCCGGGACAGATGGGGCAATCAGCCC. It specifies CASTRDRWGNQP. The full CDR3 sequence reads CASTRDRWGNQPQHF.

CDR3 region: CASSPTGVDEKLFF. The DNA read from the CDR3 is TGTGCCAGCTCACCAACAGGGGTAGATGAAAAA. The chain carries TRBV18 and TRBJ1-4, with 7 bases aligning to TRBD1. The read terminates 3 residues before the CDR3 end, so the remaining end is supplied by the germline J gene. CDR1 and CDR2 from the germline V gene are KGHSH and LQKENI. V lost 2 bases, J lost 6 bases, and 3 bases stayed unmatched. The CDR3 has 14 residues.

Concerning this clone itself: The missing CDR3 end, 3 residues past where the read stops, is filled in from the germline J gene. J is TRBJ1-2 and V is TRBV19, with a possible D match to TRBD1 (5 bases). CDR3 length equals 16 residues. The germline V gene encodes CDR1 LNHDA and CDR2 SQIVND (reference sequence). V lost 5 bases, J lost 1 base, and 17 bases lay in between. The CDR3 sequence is CASSGGRQSFNYGYTF. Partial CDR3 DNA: TGTGCCAGTAGTGGTGGGCGACAGTCATTTAACTATGGC.

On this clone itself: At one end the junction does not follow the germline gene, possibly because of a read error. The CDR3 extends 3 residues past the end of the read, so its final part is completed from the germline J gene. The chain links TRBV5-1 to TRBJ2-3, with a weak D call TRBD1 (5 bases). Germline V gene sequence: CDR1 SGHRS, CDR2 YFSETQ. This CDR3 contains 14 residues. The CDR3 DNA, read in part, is TGCGTCAGCAGCTACCAGGGTTCTGGCGATACG. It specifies CVSSYQGSGDT. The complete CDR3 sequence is CVSSYQGSGDTQYF.

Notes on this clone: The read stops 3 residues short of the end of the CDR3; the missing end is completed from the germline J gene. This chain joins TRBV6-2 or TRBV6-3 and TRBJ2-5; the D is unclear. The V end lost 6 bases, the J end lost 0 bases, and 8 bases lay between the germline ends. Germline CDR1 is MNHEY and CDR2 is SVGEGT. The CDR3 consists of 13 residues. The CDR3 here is CASRQINQETQYF. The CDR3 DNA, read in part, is TGTGCCAGCAGACAGATTAACCAAGAGACC.

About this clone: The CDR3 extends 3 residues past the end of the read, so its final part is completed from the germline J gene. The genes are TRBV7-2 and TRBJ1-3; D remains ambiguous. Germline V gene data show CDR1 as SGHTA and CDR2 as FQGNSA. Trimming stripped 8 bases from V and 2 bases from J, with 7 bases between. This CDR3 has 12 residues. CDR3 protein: CASRLPGNTIYF. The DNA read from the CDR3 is TGTGCCAGCCGACTTCCTGGAAACACC.

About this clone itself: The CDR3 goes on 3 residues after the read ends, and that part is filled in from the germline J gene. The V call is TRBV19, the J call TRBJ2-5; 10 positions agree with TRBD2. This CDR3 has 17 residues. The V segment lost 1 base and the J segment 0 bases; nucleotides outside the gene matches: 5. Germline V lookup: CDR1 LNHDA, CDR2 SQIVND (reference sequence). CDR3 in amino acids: CASSIGPTSGYQETQYF. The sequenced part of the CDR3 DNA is TGTGCCAGTAGTATAGGCCCGACTAGCGGGTACCAAGAGACC. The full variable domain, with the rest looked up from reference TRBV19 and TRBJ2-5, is DGGITQSPKYLFRKEGQNVTLSCEQNLNHDAMYWYRQDPGQGLRLIYYSQIVNDFQKGDIAEGYSVSREKKESFPLTVTSAQKNPTAFYLCASSIGPTSGYQETQYFGPGTRLLVL.

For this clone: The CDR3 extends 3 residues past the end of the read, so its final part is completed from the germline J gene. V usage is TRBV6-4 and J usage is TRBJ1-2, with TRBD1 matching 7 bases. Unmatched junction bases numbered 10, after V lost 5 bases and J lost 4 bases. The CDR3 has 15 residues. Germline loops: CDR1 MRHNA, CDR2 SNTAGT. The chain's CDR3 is CASSPRTGPSYGYTF. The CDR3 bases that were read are TGTGCCAGCAGTCCTCGGACAGGCCCCTCCTATGGC.

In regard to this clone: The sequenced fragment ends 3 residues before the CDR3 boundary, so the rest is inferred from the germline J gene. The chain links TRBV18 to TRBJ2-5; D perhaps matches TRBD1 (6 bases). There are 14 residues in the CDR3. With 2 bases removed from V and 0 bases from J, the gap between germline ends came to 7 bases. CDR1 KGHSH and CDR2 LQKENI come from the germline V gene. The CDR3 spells CASSPRDNQETQYF. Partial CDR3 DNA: TGTGCCAGCTCACCAAGGGACAACCAAGAGACC.

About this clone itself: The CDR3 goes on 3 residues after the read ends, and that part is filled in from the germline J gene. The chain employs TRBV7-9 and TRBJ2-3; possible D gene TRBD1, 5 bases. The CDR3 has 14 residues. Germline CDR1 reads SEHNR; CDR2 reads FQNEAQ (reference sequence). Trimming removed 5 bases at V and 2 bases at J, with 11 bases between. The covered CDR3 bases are TGTGCCAGCAGCCCGGACACGATCACAGATACG. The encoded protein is CASSPDTITDT. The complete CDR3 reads CASSPDTITDTQYF.

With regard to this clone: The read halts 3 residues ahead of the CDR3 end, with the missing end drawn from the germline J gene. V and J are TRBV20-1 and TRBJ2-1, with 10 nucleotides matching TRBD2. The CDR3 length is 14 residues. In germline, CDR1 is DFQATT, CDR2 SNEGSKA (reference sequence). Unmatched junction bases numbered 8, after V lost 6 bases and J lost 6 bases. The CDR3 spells CSATRLAGLNEQFF. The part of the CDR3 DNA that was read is TGCAGTGCGACCCGACTAGCGGGCCTCAATGAG.

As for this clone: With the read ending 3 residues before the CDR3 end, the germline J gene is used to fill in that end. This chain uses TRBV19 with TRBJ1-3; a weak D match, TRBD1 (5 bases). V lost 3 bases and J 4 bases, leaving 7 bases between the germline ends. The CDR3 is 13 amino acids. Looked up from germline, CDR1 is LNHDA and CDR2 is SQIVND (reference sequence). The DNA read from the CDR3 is TGTGCCAGTAGTATTCCAGGGGGAAACACC. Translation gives CASSIPGGNT. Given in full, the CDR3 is CASSIPGGNTIYF.